This entry lists 27 T cell receptor beta chains sequenced from one sample in a study of beta chain features in type 1 diabetes. Expressed TCRB transcripts were sequenced, since all the RNA that had been isolated was reverse transcribed. Measured with immunoSEQ multiplex PCR; TCRdb has only the in-frame clones, and not every one. The data contain about 150,000 clones, about 9.3% of them seen just once; the ten biggest clones take up 0.4% to 0.55%. No antigen is known for these receptors. Whole-study findings and limits: Type 1 diabetes patients had moderately but significantly shorter TCRB CDR3s in all four CD4+ subsets.

The material sequenced was central memory CD4+ T cells from blood. These receptors were taken from a man aged 25-45 years with type 1 diabetes.

This chain links TRBV11-2 with TRBJ1-5; D is undetermined. The CDR3 runs 13 residues. The V and J ends lost 0 bases and 6 bases respectively, with 6 bases between them. The germline CDR1 and CDR2 sequences are SGHAT and FQNNGV. The CDR3 sequence: CASSLDRVQPQHF. The CDR3 DNA sequence: TGTGCCAGCAGCTTAGATCGGGTTCAGCCCCAGCATTTT.

On this clone: At one boundary the junction diverges from the germline segment, which might be a read error. V is TRBV10-3 and J is TRBJ2-7; D gene uncertain. The germline gives CDR1 ENHRY, CDR2 SYGVKD. The CDR3 extends over 11 amino acids. The CDR3 region has the DNA TGTGCCAGCAGTCGCTCCTACGAGCAGTACTTC. Translation gives CASSRSYEQYF.

The rearrangement joins TRBV7-9 to TRBJ1-1; possibly TRBD1 for D (6 bases). With 8 bases removed from V and 1 base from J, the gap between germline ends came to 14 bases. The germline V gene encodes CDR1 SEHNR and CDR2 FQNEAQ (reference sequence). CDR3 length: 14 amino acids. As DNA, the CDR3 is TGTGCCAGCGGATACAGGGCAGGGAACACTGAAGCTTTCTTT. It codes for CASGYRAGNTEAFF.

This clone was picked up a small number of times. The chain carries TRBV28 and TRBJ1-2, with 12 bases identical to TRBD1. V lost 4 bases to trimming and J lost 4 bases; unmatched junction nucleotides: 4. Germline loops: CDR1 MDHEN, CDR2 SYDVKM. This CDR3 is 15 amino acids long. CDR3 loop: CASSSGQGAAYGYTF. CDR3 bases: TGTGCCAGCAGTTCGGGACAGGGGGCGGCCTATGGCTACACCTTC.

The J gene is TRBJ2-6, the V gene TRBV28, with TRBD1 matching over 7 bases. The germline V gene encodes CDR1 MDHEN and CDR2 SYDVKM. This CDR3 is built from 19 residues. Trimming took 2 bases from V and 0 from J; bases not matched to a gene: 10. The CDR3 region is CASSLIGDSDNSGANVLTF. Written as DNA, the CDR3 is TGTGCCAGCAGTTTAATCGGGGACAGTGACAACTCTGGGGCCAACGTCCTGACTTTC.

The chain is built from TRBV2 and TRBJ2-7, with a tentative D call TRBD1 (6 bases). V shed 4 bases and J shed 7 bases, with 14 bases lying between them. The CDR3 totals 13 residues. CDR1 is SNHLY, CDR2 FYNNEI, per germline. The CDR3, as DNA: TGTGCCAGCAGTGGTGTAGGGGACACTGAGCAGTACTTC. The encoded protein is CASSGVGDTEQYF.

The chain employs TRBV18 and TRBJ2-7; 9 bases align to TRBD2. The germline gives CDR1 KGHSH, CDR2 LQKENI. This CDR3 is 15 amino acids long. V dropped 0 bases and J dropped 3; count of bases not matched to a gene: 3. CDR3 bases: TGTGCCAGCTCACCACCATCAGCGGGAGGCTACGAGCAGTACTTC. Translating gives CASSPPSAGGYEQYF.

This rearrangement joins TRBV18 to TRBJ1-2; 7 bases align to TRBD1. The germline V gene encodes CDR1 KGHSH and CDR2 LQKENI. The CDR3 extends over 16 amino acids. V lost 5 bases to trimming and J lost 4 bases; unmatched junction nucleotides: 13. This CDR3 reads CASSSATGMVSYGYTF. CDR3 coding DNA: TGTGCCAGCTCATCAGCGACAGGGATGGTATCCTATGGCTACACCTTC.

This clone was counted a few times. The J gene is TRBJ2-5, the V gene TRBV28; TRBD1 agrees at 10 bases. Germline V gives CDR1 MDHEN, CDR2 SYDVKM. CDR3 length: 13 residues. The junction had 8 bases not matched to a gene; V was cut back by 11 bases and J by 5 bases. CDR3 region: CAAQTGGRETQYF. The DNA for the CDR3 is TGTGCCGCACAGACAGGGGGCCGGGAGACCCAGTACTTC.

In this sample, this clone turned up a few times. The chain combines TRBV27 with TRBJ1-1; 8 bases are shared with TRBD1. The V segment lost 4 bases and the J segment 3 bases; nucleotides outside the gene matches: 1. Germline CDR1 reads MNHEY; CDR2 reads SMNVEV (reference sequence). This CDR3 spans 13 amino acids. Written as DNA, the CDR3 is TGTGCCAGCAGTTCGACAGGGGACACTGAAGCTTTCTTT. Protein product: CASSSTGDTEAFF.

As DNA, the CDR3 is TGTGCCAGCAGCCTGGGACAGGGGGTCGAAAAACTGTTTTTT. It yields the protein CASSLGQGVEKLFF. The gene calls are TRBV7-9 and TRBJ1-4; 11 bases agree with TRBD1. The germline V gene has CDR1 SEHNR and CDR2 FQNEAQ (reference sequence). The CDR3 totals 14 residues. Losses at the gene ends were 5 bases for V and 8 bases for J; bases not matched to a gene: 4.

This clone has just a few counts. The CDR3 protein is CASSLDSYYGYTF. Here the CDR3 DNA reads TGTGCCAGTAGTCTCGACAGTTACTATGGCTACACCTTC. The rearrangement uses TRBV19 and TRBJ1-2; a possible D gene is TRBD1 (5 bases). The CDR3 has 13 residues. Germline V gene sequence: CDR1 LNHDA, CDR2 SQIVND (reference sequence). The V and J ends lost 5 bases and 3 bases respectively, with 10 bases between them.

The V gene is TRBV6-1, the J gene TRBJ1-5; 8 nucleotides agree with TRBD1. From germline, CDR1 is MNHNS and CDR2 SASEGT. The J segment lost 5 bases and the V segment lost 4 bases, leaving 7 bases of the junction unmatched. The CDR3 is 15 amino acids. The CDR3 sequence: CASSVTQGGHQPQHF. As DNA, the CDR3 is TGTGCCAGCAGTGTCACACAGGGGGGGCATCAGCCCCAGCATTTT.

This clone was seen only a few times. V and J are TRBV19 and TRBJ1-1, with TRBD1 matching over 9 bases. V lost 10 bases to trimming and J lost 4 bases; unmatched junction nucleotides: 7. Germline lookup yields CDR1 LNHDA and CDR2 SQIVND (reference sequence). The CDR3 length is 13 residues. The CDR3 DNA follows: TGTGCCACGGACAGGGGTTTCGCCACTGAAGCTTTCTTT. Translation: CATDRGFATEAFF.

This clone was observed a handful of times. The CDR3 bases are TGTGCCAGCAGCTTACCTAGCGGGGGGGATGAGCAGTTCTTC. This sequence encodes CASSLPSGGDEQFF. This sequence joins TRBV7-9 and TRBJ2-1; 12 nucleotides agree with TRBD2. The length of the CDR3 is 14 residues. Germline V gene lookup returns CDR1 SEHNR and CDR2 FQNEAQ (reference sequence). V gave up 2 bases and J gave up 8 bases; unmatched junction bases: 1.

The chain is built from TRBV6-4 and TRBJ2-2; TRBD1 matches at 8 bases. With V trimmed by 6 bases and J by 6 bases, 9 bases remained unmatched. Germline V CDR1 and CDR2: MRHNA, SNTAGT. The CDR3 length is 15 residues. CDR3 loop: CASREQGEFAGELFF. The CDR3 DNA reads as TGTGCCAGCAGAGAACAGGGGGAATTCGCCGGGGAGCTGTTTTTT.

The V call is TRBV30, the J call TRBJ1-1; D unresolved. Germline-derived CDR1 and CDR2 are GTSNPN and SVGIG (reference sequence). The CDR3 contains 13 residues. The V end lost 2 bases, the J end lost 0 bases, and 7 bases lay between the germline ends. The CDR3: CAWSKNMNTEAFF. Here the CDR3 DNA reads TGTGCCTGGAGTAAGAACATGAACACTGAAGCTTTCTTT.

Details on this clone: Other nucleotide sequences from this sample produce the same CDR3. V gene TRBV11-2 combines with J gene TRBJ2-1; 7 bases agree with TRBD1. Germline CDR1 SGHAT, CDR2 FQNNGV. This CDR3 spans 15 amino acids. Trimming removed 5 bases from V and 0 bases from J; junction bases left unmatched: 4. The CDR3 protein is CASSPRQGSYNEQFF. CDR3 DNA: TGTGCCAGCAGCCCCCGACAGGGCTCCTACAATGAGCAGTTCTTC. Based on the CDR3 plus reference TRBV11-2 and TRBJ2-1, the full variable domain is EAGVAQSPRYKIIEKRQSVAFWCNPISGHATLYWYQQILGQGPKLLIQFQNNGVVDDSQLPKDRFSAERLKGVDSTLKIQPAKLEDSAVYLCASSPRQGSYNEQFFGPGTRLTVL.

This clone was counted only a few times. The gene calls are TRBV12-5 and TRBJ2-1; 10 bases map to TRBD2. Germline-derived CDR1 and CDR2 are LGHNT and FRNRAP. The CDR3 sequence is 15 residues long. With 4 bases clipped from V and 7 bases from J, the junction kept 7 bases outside the gene matches. The CDR3 spells CASGSWLAGVNEQFF. For the CDR3, the DNA is TGTGCTAGTGGTTCCTGGCTAGCGGGAGTTAATGAGCAGTTCTTC.

The V call is TRBV28, the J call TRBJ1-4, with D maybe TRBD1 (6 bases). Germline CDR1 reads MDHEN; CDR2 reads SYDVKM. V shed 6 bases and J shed 8 bases, with 22 bases lying between them. The CDR3 loop spans 16 amino acids. The CDR3: CASSNLQSDQGEKLFF. The CDR3 nucleotides are TGTGCCAGCAGCAATCTCCAATCGGACCAGGGGGAAAAACTGTTTTTT.

In nucleotides, the CDR3 is TGTGCCAGCAGTTCTTACGGCGGAAACTATGGCTACACCTTC. Translated, it gives CASSSYGGNYGYTF. V usage is TRBV28 and J usage is TRBJ1-2, with D unclear. Germline CDR1 and CDR2: MDHEN and SYDVKM. The CDR3 has 14 residues. The V end was cut by 4 bases, the J end by 2 bases, with 11 bases between.

The chain couples TRBV4-3 to TRBJ2-3; perhaps TRBD2 as D (6 bases). The CDR3 is 14 amino acids. Germline V lookup: CDR1 LGHNA, CDR2 YSLEER. Trimming took 3 bases from V and 4 from J, leaving 11 bases between them. The CDR3 sequence: CASSQEGRPDTQYF. CDR3 nucleotides: TGCGCCAGCAGCCAGGAGGGCCGCCCAGATACGCAGTATTTT.

This clone was seen more than once but under ten times. V usage is TRBV18 and J usage is TRBJ2-1, with D perhaps matching TRBD2 (5 bases). The CDR3 is 16 amino acids. Trimming left V 3 bases short and J 8 bases short, with 20 bases between. Germline V gene sequence: CDR1 KGHSH, CDR2 LQKENI. The CDR3 sequence is CASSPLQAASSDEQFF. The CDR3 DNA sequence: TGTGCCAGCTCACCCCTTCAAGCGGCCTCTTCGGATGAGCAGTTCTTC.

This clone was picked up a small number of times. This chain uses TRBV12-5 with TRBJ2-5, with D possibly TRBD1 on 5 matching bases. This CDR3 is built from 16 residues. Per the germline V gene, CDR1 is LGHNT and CDR2 is FRNRAP. The V and J ends lost 1 base and 4 bases respectively, with 16 bases between them. For the CDR3, the DNA is TGTGCTAGTGGTTTGGGAACAGGCCTTACCTCAGAGACCCAGTACTTC. Amino acids: CASGLGTGLTSETQYF.

V gene TRBV2 combines with J gene TRBJ2-5; tentative D call: TRBD1 (5 bases). The CDR3 is 11 residues long. The V gene's germline CDR1 is SNHLY and CDR2 FYNNEI. V lost 11 bases and J lost 4, with 11 bases in between. CDR3: CAAQGLETQYF. As DNA, the CDR3 is TGTGCCGCCCAGGGTTTAGAGACCCAGTACTTC.

The chain carries TRBV7-6 and TRBJ2-7, with 10 positions matching TRBD1. The CDR3 totals 15 residues. V lost 1 base, J lost 5 bases, and 5 bases stayed unmatched. From germline, CDR1 is SGHVS and CDR2 FNYEAQ. The CDR3 here is CASSLVPGQGNEQYF. CDR3 nucleotide sequence: TGTGCCAGCAGCTTAGTCCCGGGACAGGGGAACGAGCAGTACTTC.

The J gene is TRBJ1-1, the V gene TRBV15; tentatively, D is TRBD1 (6 bases). The CDR3 is 13 amino acids. Trimming pared 9 bases from V and 0 bases from J, leaving 11 bases between. Germline CDR1 and CDR2: LNHNV and YYDKDF (reference sequence). The CDR3 bases are TGTGCCACGCAGACAGGCATGAACACTGAAGCTTTCTTT. The encoded protein is CATQTGMNTEAFF.